Presented here are 26 T cell receptor beta chains from one specimen sequenced in a study of regulatory T cells in long-lasting Graves disease (dated by TCRdb to about 2021). The method behind the library was multiplex PCR. Sequenced on an Illumina HiSeq 4000. CDR3 regions were amplified by Arm-PCR with iRepertoire HTBI primers to construct TCR beta libraries. TCRdb reanalyzed the raw reads on its own, using fastp at Q25 for trimming and MiXCR for clone calling, and kept in-frame beta chains. Each entry merges the rows of one CDR3 protein and shows their most common DNA and genes. The sample includes 350,000 to 450,000 distinct CDR3 sequences, with about 15% observed a single time. 16% of the sample is held by the ten biggest clonotypes. Explained via the paper, the time point label denotes: newly diagnosed GD, antithyroid drugs for less than 3 months. For both TCR sequencing and RNA sequencing, RNA was extracted from PBMCs using TRIzol.

These same data were also listed under a study on T cells in Graves' hyperthyroidism and ophthalmopathy.

The sample consisted of peripheral blood mononuclear cells (PBMCs), taken at new diagnosis, from a patient treated with antithyroid drugs. All receptors come from a woman aged 30 to 39 with Graves disease. Donor details come from another sample of the same person, matched by shared clones.

This chain connects TRBV7-9 to TRBJ1-2; D gene ambiguous. CDR1 and CDR2 (germline): SEHNR, FQNEAQ (reference sequence). V lost 5 bases and J lost 6, with 22 bases in between. There are 16 residues in the CDR3. For the CDR3, the DNA is TGTGCCAGCAGCCCCTGGAAGGTGGAGGAAGTAAATGGCTACACCTTC. It codes for CASSPWKVEEVNGYTF.

J is TRBJ1-1 and V is TRBV6-2 or TRBV6-3; D perhaps matches TRBD1 (6 bases). Trimming pared 8 bases from V and 1 base from J, leaving 11 bases between. From germline, CDR1 is MNHEY and CDR2 SVGEGT. This CDR3 comprises 13 residues. CDR3: CASGQGWNTEAFF. The CDR3 nucleotides read TGTGCCAGCGGTCAGGGGTGGAACACTGAAGCTTTCTTT.

The V and J genes are TRBV5-1 and TRBJ2-1, with D hard to call. The CDR3 runs to 18 residues. Germline CDR1 SGHRS, CDR2 YFSETQ. V was trimmed by 4 bases and J by 4 bases, leaving 24 bases between them. The chain's CDR3 is CASSPMPDQGLFYNEQFF. Here the CDR3 DNA reads TGCGCCAGCAGCCCTATGCCTGATCAAGGTCTATTTTACAATGAGCAGTTCTTC.

The chain couples TRBV5-8 to TRBJ2-4, with 9 positions matching TRBD1. V dropped 5 bases and J dropped 7; count of bases not matched to a gene: 4. This CDR3 region has 13 residues. CDR1 SGHTS and CDR2 YDEGEE come from the germline V gene. CDR3 bases: TGTGCCAGCAGTCCCGGGACAGGGAACATTCAGTACTTC. Its translation is CASSPGTGNIQYF. Together with reference TRBV5-8 and TRBJ2-4, the CDR3 gives the full variable domain: EAGVTQSPTHLIKTRGQQATLRCSPISGHTSVYWYQQALGLGLQFLLWYDEGEERNRGNFPPRFSGRQFPNYSSELNVNALELEDSALYLCASSPGTGNIQYFGAGTRLSVL.

This clonotype was counted many times. The rearrangement uses TRBV7-6 and TRBJ2-1, with 9 bases that match TRBD2. Per germline, CDR1 SGHVS and CDR2 FNYEAQ. The CDR3 is made up of 17 amino acids. V dropped 3 bases and J dropped 8; count of bases not matched to a gene: 14. The CDR3, as DNA: TGTGCCAGCAGCTTCCACAGACTAGCGGAGCCGCAGGATGAGCAGTTCTTC. It translates to CASSFHRLAEPQDEQFF. The variable domain in full, completed from reference TRBV7-6 and TRBJ2-1, reads GAGVSQSPRYKVTKRGQDVALRCDPISGHVSLYWYRQALGQGPEFLTYFNYEAQQDKSGLPNDRFSAERPEGSISTLTIQRTEQRDSAMYRCASSFHRLAEPQDEQFFGPGTRLTVL.

Many counts were recorded for this clonotype. The chain couples TRBV6-2 or TRBV6-3 to TRBJ2-7; 14 nucleotides match TRBD2. Germline CDR1 MNHEY, CDR2 SVGEGT. The V gene end was trimmed by 4 bases and the J gene end by 5 bases; junction bases not matched to a gene: 7. The CDR3 contains 16 residues. The CDR3 loop reads CASSSGTSGSPHEQYF. CDR3 bases: TGTGCCAGCAGTTCCGGGACTAGCGGGAGCCCCCACGAGCAGTACTTC.

This clonotype was found a few times. The chain couples TRBV5-1 to TRBJ1-1, with D possibly TRBD1 on 6 matching bases. Per germline, CDR1 SGHRS and CDR2 YFSETQ. This CDR3 comprises 16 residues. V shed 0 bases and J shed 0 bases, with 12 bases lying between them. The CDR3 DNA sequence: TGCGCCAGCAGCTTGGGAGCTTGGACAGTGAACACTGAAGCTTTCTTT. It encodes CASSLGAWTVNTEAFF.

This clonotype was seen only a few times. The rearrangement links TRBV9 to TRBJ2-2; unclear D gene. This CDR3 is built from 14 residues. V lost 0 bases, J lost 6 bases, and 9 bases lay in between. Germline values: CDR1 SGDLS, CDR2 YYNGEE. The CDR3 DNA is TGTGCCAGCAGCGTAGGGAGTACCGCCGGGGAGCTGTTTTTT. Protein sequence: CASSVGSTAGELFF.

This clonotype has at least ten counts. J is TRBJ1-1 and V is TRBV2; maybe TRBD1 (5 bases). The V gene's germline CDR1 is SNHLY and CDR2 FYNNEI. CDR3 length: 16 residues. V dropped 0 bases and J dropped 4 bases, with 15 bases sitting between them. The CDR3 here is CASSEAQGRIGTEAFF. CDR3 DNA: TGTGCCAGCAGTGAAGCTCAGGGCCGGATAGGCACTGAAGCTTTCTTT.

This clonotype occurred many times. V is TRBV6-5 and J is TRBJ2-5; D possibly uses TRBD1 or TRBD2 (5 bases each). V lost 3 bases and J lost 0, with 8 bases in between. The CDR3 contains 14 residues. Germline V gene lookup returns CDR1 MNHEY and CDR2 SVGAGI. The CDR3 spells CASSYEGNQETQYF. CDR3 coding DNA: TGTGCCAGCAGTTATGAGGGGAACCAAGAGACCCAGTACTTC.

This clonotype occurred many times. The V and J genes are TRBV7-2 and TRBJ2-3, with D possibly called TRBD1 or TRBD2 (5 bases each). This CDR3 has 15 amino acids. Trimming shortened V by 1 base and J by 1 base, and 9 bases separated the two germline ends. Germline CDR1 SGHTA, CDR2 FQGNSA. CDR3 in amino acids: CASSLGGIGTDTQYF. The CDR3 DNA reads TGTGCCAGCAGCTTAGGGGGGATAGGCACAGATACGCAGTATTTT.

This clonotype appeared a few times. The chain joins TRBV18 to TRBJ1-4, with unresolved D. Looked up from germline, CDR1 is KGHSH and CDR2 is LQKENI. V was trimmed by 6 bases and J by 0 bases, leaving 11 bases between them. The CDR3 is made up of 15 amino acids. The CDR3 DNA sequence: TGTGCCAGCTCCCCAAGTGCTGCAACTAATGAAAAACTGTTTTTT. The encoded protein is CASSPSAATNEKLFF.

This clonotype came up many times. The chain is built from TRBV12-3 or TRBV12-4 and TRBJ1-4; D is uncertain. Trimming left V 3 bases short and J 0 bases short, with 11 bases between. The CDR3 length is 16 residues. CDR3 loop: CASSFAIGTTNEKLFF. The CDR3 bases are TGTGCCAGCAGTTTTGCCATAGGGACAACTAATGAAAAACTGTTTTTT.

V usage is TRBV19 and J usage is TRBJ1-3; D ambiguous. This CDR3 has 16 amino acids. Trimming took off 6 bases at V and 8 bases at J, with 23 bases between the two ends. From germline, CDR1 is LNHDA and CDR2 SQIVND (reference sequence). The CDR3 sequence: CASSPVLVSLADTIYF. CDR3 DNA: TGTGCCAGTAGCCCCGTCCTGGTCTCCCTCGCGGACACCATATATTTT.

This clonotype was detected a few times. The chain combines TRBV9 with TRBJ2-7; the match to TRBD2 covers 10 bases. Germline CDR1 SGDLS, CDR2 YYNGEE. V dropped 2 bases and J dropped 4; count of bases not matched to a gene: 18. The CDR3 spans 19 residues. The CDR3 DNA reads as TGTGCCAGCAGCGTGGGGGGTAGCGGGAGGACGCCCTATGTGTACGAGCAGTACTTC. It encodes CASSVGGSGRTPYVYEQYF.

V and J are TRBV20-1 and TRBJ1-1; D might be TRBD1 (6 bases). CDR1 is DFQATT and CDR2 is SNEGSKA in the germline V gene (reference sequence). Deletions cut 2 bases from V and 1 base from J, with 14 bases between. This CDR3 spans 15 amino acids. The CDR3 region has the DNA TGCAGTGCTAGACCTGAAGGGGGGGAGAACACTGAAGCTTTCTTT. This translates into CSARPEGGENTEAFF.

Ten or more counts support this clonotype. This rearrangement joins TRBV5-1 to TRBJ2-1, with 11 bases aligning to TRBD2. CDR3 length: 16 amino acids. Germline V gene sequence: CDR1 SGHRS, CDR2 YFSETQ. Trimming removed 0 bases from V and 10 bases from J; junction bases left unmatched: 9. CDR3: CASSLAILAGEREQFF. The CDR3 bases are TGCGCCAGCAGCTTGGCGATACTAGCGGGAGAGAGGGAGCAGTTCTTC. The whole variable domain, remainder taken from reference TRBV5-1 and TRBJ2-1, is KAGVTQTPRYLIKTRGQQVTLSCSPISGHRSVSWYQQTPGQGLQFLFEYFSETQRNKGNFPGRFSGRQFSNSRSEMNVSTLELGDSALYLCASSLAILAGEREQFFGPGTRLTVL.

The chain employs TRBV2 and TRBJ2-2; 12 nucleotides match TRBD2. The CDR3 is 20 residues long. With 6 bases clipped from V and 0 bases from J, the junction kept 14 bases outside the gene matches. CDR1 and CDR2 (germline): SNHLY, FYNNEI. CDR3 amino acids: CASSQRRVLAGGANTGELFF. The CDR3 DNA is TGTGCCAGCAGCCAACGAAGGGTGCTAGCGGGAGGGGCGAACACCGGGGAGCTGTTTTTT.

About this clonotype itself: A far larger clone differs by one base, so this is likely a read error. The V and J genes are TRBV3-1 and TRBJ2-1; D is unclear. TRBJ2-5 explains the end of the DNA better; the J call may be wrong. Germline V lookup: CDR1 LGHDT, CDR2 YNNKEL (reference sequence). The CDR3 runs 11 residues. CDR3 in amino acids: CASSAQEAQYF. DNA of the CDR3: TGTGCCAGCAGCGCCCAAGAGGCCCAGTACTTC.

This clonotype appeared a few times. The V gene is TRBV9, the J gene TRBJ2-3; TRBD1 or TRBD2 may be the D gene (6 bases each). CDR1 and CDR2 (germline): SGDLS, YYNGEE. V shed 1 base and J shed 0 bases, with 18 bases lying between them. The CDR3 covers 18 residues. CDR3 in amino acids: CASSVPRGAGPSTDTQYF. CDR3 sequence (DNA): TGTGCCAGCAGCGTACCTAGGGGGGCGGGCCCGAGCACAGATACGCAGTATTTT. Variable domain in full (rest from reference TRBV9 and TRBJ2-3): DSGVTQTPKHLITATGQRVTLRCSPRSGDLSVYWYQQSLDQGLQFLIQYYNGEERAKGNILERFSAQQFPDLHSELNLSSLELGDSALYFCASSVPRGAGPSTDTQYFGPGTRLTVL.

This clonotype was seen more than once but under ten times. The chain joins TRBV5-1 to TRBJ2-7; possible D gene TRBD2, 6 bases. Germline lookup yields CDR1 SGHRS and CDR2 YFSETQ. V was cut by 5 bases and J by 2 bases, with 17 bases left in between. The CDR3 runs 15 residues. CDR3 sequence (DNA): TGCGCCAGCAGACCCGGGACTTCCTCCGCCTACGAGCAGTACTTC. It translates to CASRPGTSSAYEQYF. Looking up the rest from reference TRBV5-1 and TRBJ2-7 gives the full variable domain: KAGVTQTPRYLIKTRGQQVTLSCSPISGHRSVSWYQQTPGQGLQFLFEYFSETQRNKGNFPGRFSGRQFSNSRSEMNVSTLELGDSALYLCASRPGTSSAYEQYFGPGTRLTVT.

In its sample, this clonotype was seen many times. The chain links TRBV29-1 to TRBJ2-7; possibly TRBD1 for D (6 bases). Germline lookup yields CDR1 SQVTM and CDR2 ANQGSEA. V gave up 3 bases and J gave up 2 bases, with 8 bases separating them. This CDR3 has 12 residues. DNA for the CDR3: TGCAGCGTTGAGGACAGAGCCTACGAGCAGTACTTC. This codes for CSVEDRAYEQYF.

This clonotype occurred many times. This chain uses TRBV12-3 or TRBV12-4 with TRBJ2-1, with 9 bases that match TRBD2. V was clipped by 1 base and J by 6 bases; unmatched bases: 13. The CDR3 consists of 18 residues. The CDR3 DNA is TGTGCCAGCAGTTTAGGGCCCCCCTCGGCGGGAGGGAGCAATGAGCAGTTCTTC. Translation gives CASSLGPPSAGGSNEQFF.

On this clonotype: A much larger clone lies a single base off, so this may be a read error. Since no conserved phenylalanine or tryptophan closes the CDR3, a read error is the likely cause. The chain joins TRBV18 to TRBJ2-7, with 8 bases identical to TRBD2. This CDR3 spans 16 amino acids. Germline CDR1 reads KGHSH; CDR2 reads LQKENI. J lost 2 bases, V lost 4 bases, and 10 bases had no gene match. The CDR3: CASSLTLAGRTYEQYL. CDR3 bases: TGTGCCAGCTCACTTACCCTAGCGGGCCGCACCTACGAGCAGTACCTC.

At least ten counts were recorded for this clonotype. The V call is TRBV10-3, the J call TRBJ2-5, with TRBD1 matching 10 bases. V dropped 7 bases and J dropped 3; count of bases not matched to a gene: 2. Germline assignment: CDR1 ENHRY and CDR2 SYGVKD. The CDR3 loop spans 13 amino acids. As DNA, the CDR3 is TGTGCCATCAACGGACAGGGGGAAGAGACCCAGTACTTC. It translates to CAINGQGEETQYF.

This clonotype has ten or more counts. The genes are TRBV18 and TRBJ1-5, with 8 bases lining up with TRBD1. The V and J ends lost 4 bases and 3 bases, in that order; junction bases with no gene match: 2. This CDR3 spans 14 amino acids. Germline loops: CDR1 KGHSH, CDR2 LQKENI. For the CDR3, the DNA is TGTGCCAGCTCACGGGACAGGACCAATCAGCCCCAGCATTTT. This codes for CASSRDRTNQPQHF.